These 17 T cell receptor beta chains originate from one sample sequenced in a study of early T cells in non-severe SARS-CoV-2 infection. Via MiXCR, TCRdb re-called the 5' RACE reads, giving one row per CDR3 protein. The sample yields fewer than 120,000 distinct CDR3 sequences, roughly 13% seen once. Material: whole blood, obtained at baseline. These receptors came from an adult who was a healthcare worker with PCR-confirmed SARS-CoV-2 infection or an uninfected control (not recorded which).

In DNA form, the CDR3 reads TGCAGTGCTAGGAACGGACAGGGGGCGAAGGCTGAAGCTTTCTTT. It encodes CSARNGQGAKAEAFF. The chain carries TRBV20-1 and TRBJ1-1; 11 bases line up with TRBD1. Germline V gene sequence: CDR1 DFQATT, CDR2 SNEGSKA (reference sequence). Losses at the gene ends were 3 bases for V and 6 bases for J; bases not matched to a gene: 9. The CDR3 has 15 amino acids.

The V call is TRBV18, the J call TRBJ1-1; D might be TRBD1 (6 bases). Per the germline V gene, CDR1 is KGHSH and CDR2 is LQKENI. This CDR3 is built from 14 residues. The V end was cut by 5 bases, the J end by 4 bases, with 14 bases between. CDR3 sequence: CASSSFRGATEAFF. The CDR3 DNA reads TGTGCCAGCTCATCCTTCCGGGGGGCCACTGAAGCTTTCTTT.

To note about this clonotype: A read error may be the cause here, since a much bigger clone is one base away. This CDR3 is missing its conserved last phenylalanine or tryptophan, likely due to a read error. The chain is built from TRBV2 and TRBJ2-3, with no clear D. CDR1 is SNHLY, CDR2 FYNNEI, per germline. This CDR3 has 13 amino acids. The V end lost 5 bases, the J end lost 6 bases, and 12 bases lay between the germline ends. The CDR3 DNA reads TGTGCCAGCAGTCCCCAGAAGTTCGATACGCAGTATTGT. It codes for CASSPQKFDTQYC.

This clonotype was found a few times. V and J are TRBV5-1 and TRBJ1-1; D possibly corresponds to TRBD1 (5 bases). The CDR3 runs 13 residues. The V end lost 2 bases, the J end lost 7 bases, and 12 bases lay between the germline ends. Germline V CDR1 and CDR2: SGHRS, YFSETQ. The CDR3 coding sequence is TGCGCCAGCAGCTTCTCCACCGACAGTGAAGCTTTCTTT. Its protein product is CASSFSTDSEAFF.

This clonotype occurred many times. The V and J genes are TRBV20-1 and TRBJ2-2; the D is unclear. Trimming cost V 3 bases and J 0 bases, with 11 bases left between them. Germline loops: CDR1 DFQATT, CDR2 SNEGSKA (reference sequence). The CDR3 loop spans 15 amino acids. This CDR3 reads CSARARTANTGELFF. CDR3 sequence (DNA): TGCAGTGCTAGGGCCAGGACGGCGAACACCGGGGAGCTGTTTTTT.

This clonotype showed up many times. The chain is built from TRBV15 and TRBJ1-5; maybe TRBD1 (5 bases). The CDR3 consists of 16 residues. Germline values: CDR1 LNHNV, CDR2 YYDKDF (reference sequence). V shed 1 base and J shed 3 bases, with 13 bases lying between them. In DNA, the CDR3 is TGTGCCACCAGCAGAGGAAGACAGTCACCCAATCAGCCCCAGCATTTT. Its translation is CATSRGRQSPNQPQHF.

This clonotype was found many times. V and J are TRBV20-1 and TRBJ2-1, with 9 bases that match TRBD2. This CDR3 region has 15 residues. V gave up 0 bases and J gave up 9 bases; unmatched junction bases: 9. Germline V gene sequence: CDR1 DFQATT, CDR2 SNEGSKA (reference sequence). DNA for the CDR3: TGCAGTGCTAGAGATTTATTAGCGGGAGACTCTGAGCAGTTCTTC. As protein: CSARDLLAGDSEQFF.

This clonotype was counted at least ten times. CDR3 loop: CASSISSMSNQPQHF. CDR3 sequence (DNA): TGTGCCAGTAGTATATCAAGCATGAGCAATCAGCCCCAGCATTTT. The rearrangement uses TRBV19 and TRBJ1-5; D gene uncertain. CDR1 and CDR2 from the germline V gene are LNHDA and SQIVND (reference sequence). V was shortened by 2 bases and J by 1 base, with 9 bases between the two germline ends. The CDR3 totals 15 residues.

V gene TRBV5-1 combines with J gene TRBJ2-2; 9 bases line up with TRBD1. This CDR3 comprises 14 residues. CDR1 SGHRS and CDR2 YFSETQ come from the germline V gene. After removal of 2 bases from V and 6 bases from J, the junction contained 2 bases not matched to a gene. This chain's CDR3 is CASSFRQGAGELFF. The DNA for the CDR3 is TGCGCCAGCAGCTTTCGACAGGGGGCCGGGGAGCTGTTTTTT.

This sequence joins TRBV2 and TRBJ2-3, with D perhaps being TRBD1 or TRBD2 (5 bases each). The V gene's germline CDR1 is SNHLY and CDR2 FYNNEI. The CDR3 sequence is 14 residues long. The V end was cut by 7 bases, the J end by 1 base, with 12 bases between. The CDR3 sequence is CASTVWGRTDTQYF. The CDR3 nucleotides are TGTGCCAGCACGGTTTGGGGACGCACAGATACGCAGTATTTT.

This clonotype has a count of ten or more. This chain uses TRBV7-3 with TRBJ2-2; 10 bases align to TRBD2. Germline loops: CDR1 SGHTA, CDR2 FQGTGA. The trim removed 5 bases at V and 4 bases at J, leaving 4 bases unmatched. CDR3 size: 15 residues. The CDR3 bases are TGTGCCAGCAGCCGCGGGACTAGCGTCACCGGGGAGCTGTTTTTT. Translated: CASSRGTSVTGELFF. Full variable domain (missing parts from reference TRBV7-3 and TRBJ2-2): GAGVSQTPSNKVTEKGKYVELRCDPISGHTALYWYRQSLGQGPEFLIYFQGTGAADDSGLPNDRFFAVRPEGSVSTLKIQRTERGDSAVYLCASSRGTSVTGELFFGEGSRLTVL.

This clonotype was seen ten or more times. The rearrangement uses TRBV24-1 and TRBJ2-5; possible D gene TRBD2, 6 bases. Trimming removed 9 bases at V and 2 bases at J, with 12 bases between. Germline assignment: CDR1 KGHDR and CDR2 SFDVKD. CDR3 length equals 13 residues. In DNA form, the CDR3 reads TGTGCCACCGCTGGGGGGTTTCAAGAGACCCAGTACTTC. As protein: CATAGGFQETQYF.

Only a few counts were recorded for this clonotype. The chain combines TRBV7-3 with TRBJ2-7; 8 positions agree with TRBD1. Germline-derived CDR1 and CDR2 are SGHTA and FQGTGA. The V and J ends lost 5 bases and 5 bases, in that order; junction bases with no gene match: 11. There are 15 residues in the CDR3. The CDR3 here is CASSPGGQGANEQYF. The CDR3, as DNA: TGTGCCAGCAGCCCCGGAGGTCAGGGGGCAAACGAGCAGTACTTC.

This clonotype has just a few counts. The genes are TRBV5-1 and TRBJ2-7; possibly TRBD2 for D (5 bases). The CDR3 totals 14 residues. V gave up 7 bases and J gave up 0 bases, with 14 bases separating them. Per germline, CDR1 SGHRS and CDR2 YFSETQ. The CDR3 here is CASCNGVYSYEQYF. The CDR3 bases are TGCGCCAGCTGTAACGGGGTTTACTCCTACGAGCAGTACTTC.

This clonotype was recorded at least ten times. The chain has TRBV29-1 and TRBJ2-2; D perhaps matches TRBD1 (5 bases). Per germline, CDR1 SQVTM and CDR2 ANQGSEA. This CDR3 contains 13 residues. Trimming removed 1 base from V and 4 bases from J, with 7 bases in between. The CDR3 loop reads CSVEGRVTGELFF. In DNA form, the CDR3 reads TGCAGCGTTGAAGGCAGGGTCACCGGGGAGCTGTTTTTT.

CDR3 loop: CASSPDRGNGELFF. The CDR3 DNA follows: TGTGCCAGCAGTCCGGACAGGGGGAATGGGGAGCTGTTTTTT. The rearrangement uses TRBV6-5 and TRBJ2-2, with TRBD1 matching over 10 bases. Germline trimming cut 5 bases from V and 8 bases from J; bases unmatched to any gene: 5. CDR1 and CDR2 (germline): MNHEY, SVGAGI. The CDR3 totals 14 residues.

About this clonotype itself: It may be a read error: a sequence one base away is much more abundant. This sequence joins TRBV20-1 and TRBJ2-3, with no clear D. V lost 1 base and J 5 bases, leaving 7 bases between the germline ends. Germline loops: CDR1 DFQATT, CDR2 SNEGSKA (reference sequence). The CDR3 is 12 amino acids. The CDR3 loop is CSARARGDTQYF. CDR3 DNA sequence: TGCAGTGCTAGAGCGCGAGGAGATACGCAGTATTTT.